The rows below give T cell receptor beta chains drawn from one sample of a study of blood T cell repertoires in COVID-19. The protocol was immunoSEQ multiplex PCR, while the TCRdb copy is restricted to in-frame clones and leaves out a portion. This table has 180,000 or so clones, around nine tenths appearing once. The sequenced sample was peripheral blood. The receptor source for this set is a man aged 65-85 years with acute or convalescent COVID-19. Each CDR3 is given with its conserved first and last residue. A D gene is named only where the DNA matches it firmly. Clone sizes are given selectively: once, few, many, or a class where the clone is expanded.

D gene | clone size | J gene | V gene | CDR3 protein | CDR3 DNA
. | . | TRBJ1-1 | TRBV18 | CASSPRRPGGPEAFF | TGTGCCAGCTCACCAAGACGCCCGGGAGGCCCCGAAGCTTTCTTT
TRBD1 | . | TRBJ1-2 | TRBV9 | CASSPEGQGSYGYTF | TGTGCCAGCAGCCCAGAAGGACAGGGAAGCTATGGCTACACCTTC
. | . | TRBJ2-3 | TRBV7-3 | CASSFRGAGTDTQYF | TGTGCCAGCAGCTTCCGGGGGGCTGGGACAGATACGCAGTATTTT
TRBD2 | . | TRBJ2-1 | TRBV5-1 | CASSATSGRSNEQFF | TGCGCCAGCAGCGCGACTAGCGGGAGGTCCAATGAGCAGTTCTTC
. | . | TRBJ1-1 | TRBV29-1 | CSATLEITEAFF | TGCAGCGCGACCCTGGAGATCACTGAAGCTTTCTTT
. | . | TRBJ2-5 | TRBV6-1 | CASSESRWETQYF | TGTGCCAGCAGTGAATCTAGATGGGAGACCCAGTACTTC
. | . | TRBJ1-1 | TRBV7-2 | CASSNRRGPTEAFF | TGTGCCAGCAGCAACCGCAGGGGACCCACTGAAGCTTTCTTT
. | once | TRBJ1-6 | TRBV27 | CASSLRRGLGSPLHF | TGTGCCAGCAGTTTAAGGAGGGGTTTAGGTTCACCCCTCCACTTT
. | . | TRBJ1-3 | TRBV30 | CAWSVNRAGNTIYF | TGTGCCTGGAGTGTAAACAGGGCTGGAAACACCATATATTTT
TRBD2 | . | TRBJ2-7 | TRBV4-3 | CASSQGLAGTIYEQYF | TGCGCCAGCAGCCAAGGACTAGCGGGGACAATTTACGAGCAGTACTTC
. | . | TRBJ2-3 | TRBV7-2 | CASSPGWADTQYF | TGTGCCAGCAGCCCAGGGTGGGCAGATACGCAGTATTTT
. | . | TRBJ1-3 | TRBV5-1 | CASSLGAASGNTIYF | TGCGCCAGCAGCTTGGGGGCCGCCTCTGGAAACACCATATATTTT
TRBD1 | . | TRBJ2-5 | TRBV6-6 | CASSYRHRGIETQYF | TGTGCCAGCAGTTACCGTCACAGGGGGATTGAGACCCAGTACTTC
TRBD1 | . | TRBJ2-7 | TRBV6-1 | CASSEGWDRGHEQYF | TGTGCCAGCAGTGAAGGGTGGGACAGGGGCCACGAGCAGTACTTC
TRBD1 | few | TRBJ2-3 | TRBV2 | CASRPTGINFPTQYF | TGTGCCAGCAGGCCGACAGGGATTAACTTTCCCACGCAGTATTTT
. | once | TRBJ2-7 | TRBV7-8 | CASSQTTLKQYF | TGTGCCAGCAGCCAGACAACCTTGAAGCAGTACTTC
. | . | TRBJ1-4 | TRBV4-1 | CASSHPRGPTNEKLFF | TGCGCCAGCAGCCACCCCAGGGGTCCAACTAATGAAAAACTGTTTTTT
. | . | TRBJ2-1 | TRBV18 | CASSPPDGGGEQFF | TGTGCCAGCTCACCACCGGACGGTGGAGGTGAGCAGTTCTTC
TRBD2 | . | TRBJ2-1 | TRBV12-5 | CASGPGTSGIDEQFF | TGTGCTAGTGGTCCCGGAACTAGCGGGATCGATGAGCAGTTCTTC
TRBD1 | . | TRBJ2-7 | TRBV5-4 | CASSPGTGYVSYEQYF | TGTGCCAGCAGCCCCGGGACAGGTTATGTCTCCTACGAGCAGTACTTC
. | . | TRBJ2-1 | TRBV6-2/TRBV6-3 | CASSRLVPNEQFF | TGTGCCAGCAGCAGACTAGTCCCCAATGAGCAGTTCTTC
. | . | TRBJ2-7 | TRBV28 | CASSWTLSSYEQYF | TGTGCCAGCAGTTGGACTCTCAGCTCCTACGAGCAGTACTTC
. | . | TRBJ2-1 | TRBV4-2 | CASGLGDEQFF | TGTGCCTCCGGGCTAGGGGATGAGCAGTTCTTC
TRBD1 | . | TRBJ2-3 | TRBV19 | CASRVTGGITDTQYF | TGTGCCAGTAGAGTGACAGGGGGCATAACAGATACGCAGTATTTT
TRBD2 | . | TRBJ2-1 | TRBV6-5 | CASSYSRLAEQFF | TGTGCCAGCAGTTACTCGAGACTAGCGGAGCAGTTCTTC
TRBD1 | . | TRBJ1-2 | TRBV7-3 | CASSLGQGEGYTF | TGTGCCAGCAGCCTTGGACAGGGGGAAGGCTACACCTTC
TRBD1 | . | TRBJ2-7 | TRBV3-1/TRBV3-2 | CASSLPFVGQGAYEQYF | TGTGCCAGCAGCCTACCGTTCGTGGGACAGGGGGCCTACGAGCAGTACTTC
TRBD1 | . | TRBJ2-7 | TRBV18 | CASSPPGTDREQYF | TGTGCCAGCTCACCACCGGGGACAGACCGAGAGCAGTACTTC
. | . | TRBJ1-2 | TRBV4-3 | CASSQHRDNYGYTF | TGCGCCAGCAGCCAACACAGGGATAACTATGGCTACACCTTC
TRBD2 | . | TRBJ2-7 | TRBV29-1 | CSVEALAGGSSYEQYF | TGCAGCGTTGAAGCGCTAGCGGGAGGAAGCTCCTACGAGCAGTACTTC
. | once | TRBJ1-2 | TRBV28 | CASTLPGDYGYTF | TGTGCCAGCACCCTACCGGGGGACTATGGCTACACCTTC
. | . | TRBJ2-1 | TRBV28 | CASSSNSNEQFF | TGTGCCAGCAGTTCAAATTCCAATGAGCAGTTCTTC
TRBD2 | . | TRBJ2-3 | TRBV2 | CASSVRRSGGENGTDTQYF | TGTGCCAGCAGTGTCCGAAGGAGCGGGGGGGAAAATGGCACAGATACGCAGTATTTT
. | once | TRBJ2-2 | TRBV19 | CASTLRANTGELFF | TGTGCCAGTACGTTGCGGGCCAACACCGGGGAGCTGTTTTTT
TRBD1 | . | TRBJ2-7 | TRBV6-5 | CASSLYDRVSYEQYF | TGTGCCAGCTCTCTGTACGACAGGGTCTCCTACGAGCAGTACTTC
TRBD2 | . | TRBJ2-7 | TRBV29-1 | CSVAGLAGTYEQYF | TGCAGCGTTGCGGGACTAGCGGGAACCTACGAGCAGTACTTC
. | . | TRBJ2-2 | TRBV30 | CAWRVAGVGSTGELFF | TGTGCCTGGAGGGTTGCAGGGGTGGGGAGCACCGGGGAGCTGTTTTTT
. | . | TRBJ2-1 | TRBV7-2 | CASSPLGGSATYNEQFF | TGTGCCAGCAGCCCCCTTGGGGGCAGCGCTACCTACAATGAGCAGTTCTTC
. | . | TRBJ1-4 | TRBV5-4 | CASSAGPQGTNEKLFF | TGTGCCAGCAGCGCAGGGCCCCAGGGAACTAATGAAAAACTGTTTTTT